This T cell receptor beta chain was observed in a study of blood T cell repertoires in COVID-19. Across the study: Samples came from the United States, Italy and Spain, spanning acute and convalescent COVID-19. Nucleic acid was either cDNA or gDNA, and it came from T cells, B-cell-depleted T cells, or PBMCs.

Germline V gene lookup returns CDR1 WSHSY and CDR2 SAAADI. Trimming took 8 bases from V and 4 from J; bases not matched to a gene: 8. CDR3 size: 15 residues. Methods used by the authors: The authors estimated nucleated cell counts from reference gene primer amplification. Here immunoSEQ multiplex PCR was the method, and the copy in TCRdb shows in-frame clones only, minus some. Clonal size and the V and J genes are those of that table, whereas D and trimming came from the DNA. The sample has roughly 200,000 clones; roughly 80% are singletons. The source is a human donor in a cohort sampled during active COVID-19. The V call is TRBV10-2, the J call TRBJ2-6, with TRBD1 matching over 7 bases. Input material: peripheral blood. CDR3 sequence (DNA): TGCGCCAGCGGTCAGACAGGGTCCGGGGCCAACGTCCTGACTTTC. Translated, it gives CASGQTGSGANVLTF.